These 28 T cell receptor beta chains were all obtained from the same sample, sequenced in a study of identical twins. TCRdb redid the calling of the 5' RACE reads with MiXCR, one entry per CDR3 protein. The repertoire holds about 530,000 distinct CDR3 sequences, with about a fifth as singletons. These sequences were also reported in another study, on yellow fever vaccine responses in identical twins.

Sequenced input: CD4+ T cells sorted from blood. The receptors here all came from a woman between 18 and 30 years old in good health.

This clonotype occurred many times. This chain joins TRBV10-3 and TRBJ2-1; maybe TRBD2 (6 bases). Germline loops: CDR1 ENHRY, CDR2 SYGVKD. This CDR3 is 13 amino acids long. Trimming cost V 11 bases and J 8 bases, with 19 bases left between them. The CDR3 bases are TGTGCCGTACGGGACTGGGATTTCGATGAGCAGTTCTTC. Protein product: CAVRDWDFDEQFF.

V and J are TRBV11-3 and TRBJ2-5; 7 nucleotides line up with TRBD1. Germline CDR1 and CDR2: SGHNT and YENEEA. This CDR3 has 14 amino acids. V lost 1 base and J lost 4; bases outside the gene matches: 3. The CDR3: CASSLGYRGETQYF. CDR3 DNA: TGTGCCAGCAGCTTAGGTTACAGGGGAGAGACCCAGTACTTC.

The sample holds a few counts of this clonotype. This sequence joins TRBV9 and TRBJ1-2; TRBD1 is a possible D gene (5 bases). The V end lost 2 bases, the J end lost 0 bases, and 8 bases lay between the germline ends. In germline, CDR1 is SGDLS, CDR2 YYNGEE. The CDR3 loop spans 14 amino acids. The CDR3 nucleotides are TGTGCCAGCAGCGTGGACACGTCTAACTATGGCTACACCTTC. Translating it yields CASSVDTSNYGYTF.

The chain uses TRBV11-2 and TRBJ2-3, with D possibly being TRBD2 (5 bases). The CDR3 is made up of 13 amino acids. Germline V CDR1 and CDR2: SGHAT, FQNNGV. The germline V and J ends were trimmed by 7 bases and 2 bases, with 10 bases remaining between them. CDR3 amino acids: CASTLRVTDTQYF. CDR3 bases: TGTGCCAGCACCTTGAGGGTCACAGATACGCAGTATTTT.

This chain links TRBV9 with TRBJ1-5; D is unresolved. V was shortened by 4 bases and J by 9 bases, with 17 bases between the two germline ends. The CDR3 totals 14 residues. Germline CDR1 is SGDLS and CDR2 is YYNGEE. The CDR3 loop reads CASSTTAISGPQHF. The CDR3 region has the DNA TGTGCCAGCAGCACGACGGCTATCAGTGGGCCCCAGCATTTT.

This chain links TRBV5-1 with TRBJ1-4; no clear D gene. The CDR3 runs to 15 residues. V was shortened by 0 bases and J by 5 bases, with 11 bases between the two germline ends. Germline V CDR1 and CDR2: SGHRS, YFSETQ. The CDR3 coding sequence is TGCGCCAGCAGCTTGGGTGGACGGCTAAATGAAAAACTGTTTTTT. Its translation: CASSLGGRLNEKLFF.

The sample holds a few counts of this clonotype. This chain connects TRBV11-2 to TRBJ2-1; TRBD2 aligns across 10 bases. This CDR3 contains 20 residues. The J segment lost 0 bases and the V segment lost 5 bases, leaving 16 bases of the junction unmatched. The germline V gene encodes CDR1 SGHAT and CDR2 FQNNGV. For the CDR3, the DNA is TGTGCCAGCAGCCCCATTAGGCTAGCGGGAGCTAACCCCTCCTACAATGAGCAGTTCTTC. Translated: CASSPIRLAGANPSYNEQFF.

The gene calls are TRBV2 and TRBJ1-6; 7 nucleotides match TRBD1. CDR3 size: 13 residues. J gave up 9 bases and V 6 bases, and 5 bases lay outside the gene matches. Germline-derived CDR1 and CDR2 are SNHLY and FYNNEI. The CDR3 DNA is TGTGCCAGCAGGGGGACAGATAGTTCACCCCTCCACTTT. It codes for CASRGTDSSPLHF.

The chain links TRBV7-8 to TRBJ2-1; 7 bases map to TRBD2. CDR1 SGHVS and CDR2 FQNEAQ come from the germline V gene. The CDR3 is made up of 15 amino acids. Germline trimming cut 1 base from V and 7 bases from J; bases unmatched to any gene: 7. CDR3 DNA sequence: TGTGCCAGCAGCTTAGTGCGGGAGCGGGTTAATGAGCAGTTCTTC. It translates to CASSLVRERVNEQFF.

The table lists this clonotype with a few counts. V gene TRBV4-1 combines with J gene TRBJ1-1; the match to TRBD1 covers 7 bases. The CDR3 has 18 residues. In germline, CDR1 is MGHRA, CDR2 YSYEKL. With 0 bases clipped from V and 4 bases from J, the junction kept 14 bases outside the gene matches. The CDR3 loop is CASSQESRVSRDSTEAFF. In DNA, the CDR3 is TGCGCCAGCAGCCAAGAGAGCAGGGTAAGTCGGGACAGCACTGAAGCTTTCTTT.

This clonotype appeared a few times. The rearrangement links TRBV3-1 to TRBJ2-1; 8 bases map to TRBD2. The CDR3 is 16 residues long. The V gene end was trimmed by 4 bases and the J gene end by 4 bases; junction bases not matched to a gene: 9. CDR1 is LGHDT and CDR2 is YNNKEL in the germline V gene (reference sequence). CDR3 in amino acids: CASSPRGSGKYNEQFF. CDR3 bases: TGTGCCAGCAGCCCCCGGGGTAGCGGGAAGTACAATGAGCAGTTCTTC.

The chain has TRBV5-1 and TRBJ2-7; D perhaps matches TRBD1 (6 bases). CDR3 length: 16 amino acids. The V gene's germline CDR1 is SGHRS and CDR2 YFSETQ. V lost 0 bases and J 4 bases, leaving 17 bases between the germline ends. CDR3: CASSLAPLTGGYEQYF. DNA for the CDR3: TGCGCCAGCAGCTTGGCTCCCCTGACAGGAGGTTACGAGCAGTACTTC.

V and J are TRBV29-1 and TRBJ2-7; 8 bases line up with TRBD2. Trimming at V came to 3 bases and at J to 4 bases, leaving 5 bases not matched to a gene. This CDR3 spans 13 amino acids. Germline V lookup: CDR1 SQVTM, CDR2 ANQGSEA. The CDR3 DNA reads TGCAGCGTTGATGTCGGGGGGGCTTACGAGCAGTACTTC. Protein product: CSVDVGGAYEQYF.

This clonotype showed up just a few times. This rearrangement joins TRBV5-1 to TRBJ1-1, with 9 bases fitting TRBD1. With V trimmed by 0 bases and J by 1 base, 4 bases remained unmatched. There are 16 residues in the CDR3. Germline V gene data show CDR1 as SGHRS and CDR2 as YFSETQ. Written as DNA, the CDR3 is TGCGCCAGCAGCTTGGCCTCGACAGGGGGGAACACTGAAGCTTTCTTT. This gives the protein CASSLASTGGNTEAFF. The whole variable domain, filled in from reference TRBV5-1 and TRBJ1-1, reads KAGVTQTPRYLIKTRGQQVTLSCSPISGHRSVSWYQQTPGQGLQFLFEYFSETQRNKGNFPGRFSGRQFSNSRSEMNVSTLELGDSALYLCASSLASTGGNTEAFFGQGTRLTVV.

The chain recombines TRBV7-8 with TRBJ1-5, with D unresolved. The CDR3 sequence is 14 residues long. Trimming took 5 bases from V and 6 from J, leaving 14 bases between them. Germline-derived CDR1 and CDR2 are SGHVS and FQNEAQ. The CDR3 loop is CASSNTLGSQPQHF. The DNA of the CDR3 is TGTGCCAGCAGCAATACTTTGGGGAGTCAGCCCCAGCATTTT.

Only a few counts were recorded for this clonotype. The V call is TRBV20-1, the J call TRBJ2-1; 7 positions agree with TRBD1. The CDR3 extends over 13 amino acids. With 6 bases clipped from V and 0 bases from J, the junction kept 2 bases outside the gene matches. Germline lookup yields CDR1 DFQATT and CDR2 SNEGSKA (reference sequence). In DNA form, the CDR3 reads TGCAGTGCCCGGACAGGCTCCTACAATGAGCAGTTCTTC. Translation: CSARTGSYNEQFF.

This clonotype was counted a few times. The chain couples TRBV11-2 to TRBJ2-1, with D possibly being TRBD1 (6 bases). The length of the CDR3 is 12 residues. The germline CDR1 and CDR2 sequences are SGHAT and FQNNGV. V was pared by 5 bases and J by 8 bases, with 10 bases between. The CDR3: CASSTRQDEQFF. The CDR3 DNA reads as TGTGCCAGCAGCACCCGACAGGATGAGCAGTTCTTC.

This clonotype has a handful of counts. This chain links TRBV2 with TRBJ1-1; possibly TRBD1 for D (6 bases). Trimming shortened V by 7 bases and J by 1 base, and 13 bases separated the two germline ends. Germline lookup yields CDR1 SNHLY and CDR2 FYNNEI. The CDR3 is made up of 14 amino acids. CDR3 nucleotide sequence: TGTGCCAGCAATTTAGGGGGGGGGAACACTGAAGCTTTCTTT. Translation gives CASNLGGGNTEAFF.

This clonotype showed up just a few times. V gene TRBV6-1 combines with J gene TRBJ1-4; D is unclear. This CDR3 contains 15 residues. CDR1 and CDR2 from the germline V gene are MNHNS and SASEGT. With 5 bases removed from V and 0 bases from J, the gap between germline ends came to 10 bases. CDR3 DNA sequence: TGTGCCAGCAGTCTCCCCACAGCAACTAATGAAAAACTGTTTTTT. Translated, it gives CASSLPTATNEKLFF.

This clonotype was picked up a small number of times. This chain joins TRBV5-5 and TRBJ2-7; TRBD2 is a possible D gene (6 bases). The V end was cut by 0 bases, the J end by 5 bases, with 15 bases between. CDR3 length equals 15 residues. Germline CDR1 reads SGHKS; CDR2 reads YYEKEE (reference sequence). This CDR3 is CASSLDGTPGNEQYV. CDR3 coding DNA: TGTGCCAGCAGCTTGGACGGGACTCCGGGCAACGAGCAGTACGTC.

This clonotype was seen only a few times. The J gene is TRBJ2-7, the V gene TRBV6-5; D gene unclear. The CDR3 extends over 15 amino acids. V shed 2 bases and J shed 0 bases, with 11 bases lying between them. Germline V gene data show CDR1 as MNHEY and CDR2 as SVGAGI. The CDR3 region is CASSYEHSFSYEQYV. The CDR3, as DNA: TGTGCCAGCAGTTACGAACACTCTTTCTCCTACGAGCAGTACGTC.

This clonotype was recorded a few times. V is TRBV20-1 and J is TRBJ2-7; maybe TRBD1 (6 bases). This CDR3 region has 14 residues. Between the trimmed V and J ends, which lost 6 bases and 0 bases, there was a span of 15 bases. The germline gives CDR1 DFQATT, CDR2 SNEGSKA (reference sequence). CDR3 nucleotides: TGCAGTGCGGGCCCAGGGGACCTCTCCTACGAGCAGTACTTC. Its protein is CSAGPGDLSYEQYF.

This chain uses TRBV7-9 with TRBJ2-5, with 7 bases aligning to TRBD2. Germline-derived CDR1 and CDR2 are SEHNR and FQNEAQ (reference sequence). Trimming removed 4 bases from V and 5 bases from J; junction bases left unmatched: 10. The CDR3 sequence is 15 residues long. The CDR3 nucleotides are TGTGCCAGCAGCTCCGTTGGGAGGGTGCAGGAGACCCAGTACTTC. It translates to CASSSVGRVQETQYF.

This clonotype was found a few times. The chain has TRBV7-9 and TRBJ2-5, with D possibly being TRBD1 (7 bases). The length of the CDR3 is 14 residues. Looked up from germline, CDR1 is SEHNR and CDR2 is FQNEAQ (reference sequence). Trimming removed 2 bases from V and 5 bases from J, with 12 bases in between. The CDR3 loop reads CASSLQGGLETQYF. Written as DNA, the CDR3 is TGTGCCAGCAGCTTACAGGGGGGATTGGAGACCCAGTACTTC.

This chain joins TRBV29-1 and TRBJ1-1; 8 positions match TRBD1. The CDR3 loop spans 16 amino acids. The trim removed 3 bases at V and 2 bases at J, leaving 11 bases unmatched. CDR1 SQVTM and CDR2 ANQGSEA come from the germline V gene. CDR3 loop: CSVDRIWDRKNTEAFF. CDR3 nucleotides: TGCAGCGTTGATCGGATATGGGACAGGAAAAACACTGAAGCTTTCTTT.

This clonotype was counted a few times. This CDR3 reads CATSDFGTGGEQFF. Written as DNA, the CDR3 is TGTGCCACCAGTGATTTCGGGACAGGGGGTGAGCAGTTCTTC. The chain joins TRBV24-1 to TRBJ2-1; TRBD1 matches at 11 bases. The V gene's germline CDR1 is KGHDR and CDR2 SFDVKD. J gave up 9 bases and V 1 base, and 1 base lay outside the gene matches. The CDR3 spans 14 residues.

The J gene is TRBJ2-3, the V gene TRBV5-5; TRBD1 agrees at 7 bases. This CDR3 region has 17 residues. V shed 1 base and J 0 bases; nucleotides not matched to a gene: 8. Per the germline V gene, CDR1 is SGHKS and CDR2 is YYEKEE (reference sequence). The CDR3 protein is CASSLPGGSSSTDTQYF. CDR3 in DNA: TGTGCCAGCAGCTTGCCAGGGGGTTCTTCTAGCACAGATACGCAGTATTTT.

The table lists this clonotype with a few counts. The chain employs TRBV10-2 and TRBJ1-6, with D possibly TRBD1 on 5 matching bases. The CDR3 is 13 residues long. V was clipped by 7 bases and J by 9 bases, with 13 bases between them. The V gene's germline CDR1 is WSHSY and CDR2 SAAADI. CDR3 coding DNA: TGCGCCAGCATTAAACAGGTTTTTTCACCCCTCCACTTT. The encoded protein is CASIKQVFSPLHF.